A selection of T cell receptor beta chains follows, all from one sample in a study of blood T cells in healthy people across ages. TCRdb redid the calling of the 5' RACE reads with MiXCR, one entry per CDR3 protein. This table holds about 640,000 distinct CDR3 sequences, approximately 30% found once. Sequencing was carried out using blood. These receptors were taken from a woman of 80 years or more in good health. CDR3s include the opening cysteine and the closing phenylalanine or tryptophan. Each record gives: V gene, D gene, clone size, J gene, CDR3 protein, CDR3 DNA. The D gene is left open where the match is weak. Expanded clones get a size class; other rows say once, few or many, or leave the size out.

TRBV7-9	TRBD1	many	TRBJ1-2	CASSLGTGANYGYTF	TGTGCCAGCAGCCTAGGGACAGGGGCTAACTATGGCTACACCTTC
TRBV6-5	TRBD2	many	TRBJ2-7	CASSRAGTDADEQYF	TGTGCCAGCAGTAGAGCGGGGACCGACGCCGACGAGCAGTACTTC
TRBV5-6	TRBD2	many	TRBJ2-7	CASSPGGGMDEQYF	TGTGCCAGCAGCCCCGGGGGGGGCATGGACGAGCAGTACTTC
TRBV2	NA	many	TRBJ2-1	CATGTPDSYNEQFF	TGTGCCACAGGGACTCCCGACTCCTACAATGAGCAGTTCTTC
TRBV20-1	TRBD2	NA	TRBJ2-5	CSARGLAGVRQETQYF	TGCAGTGCTAGGGGACTAGCGGGGGTCCGTCAAGAGACCCAGTACTTC
TRBV9	TRBD2	many	TRBJ2-5	CASTQGLAGLQETQYF	TGTGCCAGCACACAAGGACTAGCGGGCCTCCAAGAGACCCAGTACTTC
TRBV7-8	NA	few	TRBJ1-4	CATWGPNEKLFF	TGTGCCACTTGGGGGCCCAATGAAAAACTGTTTTTT
TRBV20-1	NA	once	TRBJ2-7	CSALSGIDHEQYF	TGCAGTGCTCTTTCGGGGATCGACCACGAGCAGTACTTC
TRBV7-9	NA	many	TRBJ1-1	CASSLRGDEAFF	TGTGCCAGCAGCTTACGGGGGGATGAAGCTTTCTTT
TRBV7-8	NA	NA	TRBJ1-4	CASSLVSGNEKLFF	TGTGCCAGCAGCTTAGTATCGGGGAATGAAAAACTGTTTTTT
TRBV10-3	NA	many	TRBJ2-3	CAISEGGVSTDTQYF	TGTGCCATCAGTGAAGGGGGGGTGAGCACAGATACGCAGTATTTT
TRBV12-3/TRBV12-4	NA	few	TRBJ2-4	CASSFRNKNIQYF	TGTGCCAGCAGTTTCCGTAATAAAAACATTCAGTACTTC
TRBV28	NA	few	TRBJ1-2	CATTASYGYTF	TGTGCCACTACAGCTTCCTATGGCTACACCTTC
TRBV14	NA	NA	TRBJ1-1	CASSHGRAGTEAFF	TGTGCCAGCAGCCACGGGCGGGCAGGCACTGAAGCTTTCTTT
TRBV7-2	NA	many	TRBJ1-2	CASSLASSGLYGYTF	TGTGCCAGCAGCTTAGCCTCATCGGGTCTCTATGGCTACACCTTC
TRBV7-9	NA	many	TRBJ2-7	CASSSQPTGSYEQYF	TGTGCCAGCAGCTCTCAACCCACTGGTTCCTACGAGCAGTACTTC
TRBV5-6	TRBD1	many	TRBJ1-2	CASSLLSGQGVLSGYTF	TGTGCCAGCAGCTTGCTCTCGGGACAGGGGGTCTTGAGCGGCTACACCTTC
TRBV5-1	NA	many	TRBJ1-5	CASSLGGISNQPQHF	TGCGCCAGCAGCTTGGGAGGGATCAGCAATCAGCCCCAGCATTTT
TRBV6-9	NA	few	TRBJ1-5	CASSYGITGGGKGNQPQHF	TGTGCCAGCAGTTATGGGATCACCGGGGGGGGAAAGGGGAATCAGCCCCAGCATTTT
TRBV28	NA	NA	TRBJ2-1	CASSDRRGSSYNEQFF	TGTGCCAGCAGCGACCGACGGGGGAGCTCCTACAATGAGCAGTTCTTC
TRBV5-1	NA	NA	TRBJ1-2	CASSLVANLYDGYTF	TGCGCCAGCAGCTTGGTGGCCAACCTGTATGACGGCTACACCTTC
TRBV29-1	NA	many	TRBJ2-7	CSVGHGAPGDEQYF	TGCAGCGTGGGCCACGGGGCCCCTGGGGACGAGCAGTACTTC
TRBV3-1	TRBD1	many	TRBJ2-1	CASSVSTGATGNEQFF	TGTGCCAGCAGCGTTAGCACAGGGGCCACGGGCAATGAGCAGTTCTTC
TRBV12-3/TRBV12-4	NA	many	TRBJ2-7	CASSLGEILGQYF	TGTGCCAGCAGTTTAGGGGAGATCCTAGGGCAGTACTTC
TRBV29-1	NA	NA	TRBJ2-7	CSVKEGGRGGATYNEQYF	TGCAGCGTTAAAGAGGGGGGAAGGGGCGGCGCAACCTACAATGAGCAGTACTTC
TRBV18	NA	few	TRBJ1-6	CASSLYPGHPDSPLHF	TGTGCCAGCTCACTGTATCCGGGACACCCTGATTCACCCCTCCACTTT
TRBV4-1	NA	NA	TRBJ2-7	CASSQMRTGQQYF	TGCGCCAGCAGCCAGATGCGGACGGGGCAGCAGTACTTC